The 8 T cell receptor beta chains below were found in one sample sequenced in a study of blood T cell repertoires in COVID-19. Assay: immunoSEQ multiplex PCR; the TCRdb copy retains only in-frame clones and omits some. The data contain 44,000 or so clones, approximately 70% of them singletons. Sequencing was performed on peripheral blood. The receptor source for this set is an elderly man with acute or convalescent COVID-19.

The chain has TRBV7-3 and TRBJ2-3; 7 nucleotides line up with TRBD1. J lost 6 bases, V lost 5 bases, and 5 bases had no gene match. Germline CDR1 reads SGHTA; CDR2 reads FQGTGA. The CDR3 length is 13 residues. The DNA for the CDR3 is TGTGCCAGCAGCGCCCAACAGGGGGATACGCAGTATTTT. The encoded protein is CASSAQQGDTQYF. Full variable domain (outside the CDR3, taken from reference TRBV7-3 and TRBJ2-3): GAGVSQTPSNKVTEKGKYVELRCDPISGHTALYWYRQSLGQGPEFLIYFQGTGAADDSGLPNDRFFAVRPEGSVSTLKIQRTERGDSAVYLCASSAQQGDTQYFGPGTRLTVL.

CDR3 sequence reads: CASSLEVTVNTEAFF. The DNA for the CDR3 is TGCGCCAGCAGCTTGGAGGTGACAGTAAACACTGAAGCTTTCTTT. V is TRBV5-1 and J is TRBJ1-1; perhaps TRBD1 as D (5 bases). The CDR3 totals 15 residues. Germline V lookup: CDR1 SGHRS, CDR2 YFSETQ. The V end lost 0 bases, the J end lost 2 bases, and 11 bases lay between the germline ends.

The chain links TRBV6-5 to TRBJ1-1; D gene unclear. The CDR3 totals 13 residues. Germline V CDR1 and CDR2: MNHEY, SVGAGI. Trimming stripped 11 bases from V and 8 bases from J, with 21 bases between. Written as DNA, the CDR3 is TGTGCCGCAGCCAGAATGGGTGGCGGGGAAGCTTTCTTT. Translated: CAAARMGGGEAFF.

The J gene is TRBJ2-1, the V gene TRBV5-1; D may be TRBD2 (5 bases). CDR1 SGHRS and CDR2 YFSETQ come from the germline V gene. V shed 7 bases and J shed 3 bases, with 11 bases lying between them. This CDR3 spans 13 amino acids. The CDR3 region has the DNA TGCGCCAGCGCCCATCGGGACTACAATGAGCAGTTCTTC. Translating it yields CASAHRDYNEQFF.

A remark on this clone: The junction departs from the called germline gene at one end, perhaps through a read error. V and J are TRBV7-7 and TRBJ2-6; D is undetermined. This CDR3 contains 16 residues. Germline V gene data show CDR1 as SSHAT and CDR2 as FNYEAQ (reference sequence). The CDR3 sequence: CASSLLLGPGANVLTF. The CDR3, as DNA: TGTGCTAGCAGCTTATTATTGGGCCCCGGGGCCAACGTCCTGACTTTC.

This clone is judged medium-sized. The chain combines TRBV7-3 with TRBJ1-1; no clear D. CDR1 and CDR2 from the germline V gene are SGHTA and FQGTGA. V shed 4 bases and J shed 1 base, with 13 bases lying between them. This CDR3 comprises 15 residues. The CDR3 nucleotides are TGTGCCAGCAGCTCGGGGTTTGTGAGGAACACTGAAGCTTTCTTT. Translated, it gives CASSSGFVRNTEAFF.

The chain carries TRBV2 and TRBJ2-7; TRBD2 is a possible D gene (5 bases). V dropped 6 bases and J dropped 0 bases, with 12 bases sitting between them. The CDR3 length is 14 residues. Germline assignment: CDR1 SNHLY and CDR2 FYNNEI. CDR3 sequence reads: CASRVPGSSYEQYF. CDR3 nucleotides: TGTGCCAGCAGGGTACCGGGAAGCTCCTACGAGCAGTACTTC. The full variable domain, completed using reference TRBV2 and TRBJ2-7, is EPEVTQTPSHQVTQMGQEVILRCVPISNHLYFYWYRQILGQKVEFLVSFYNNEISEKSEIFDDQFSVERPDGSNFTLKIRSTKLEDSAMYFCASRVPGSSYEQYFGPGTRLTVT.

The chain employs TRBV3-1 (or the pseudogene TRBV3-2) and TRBJ2-5, with D tentatively TRBD2 (5 bases). The CDR3 contains 14 residues. V lost 4 bases to trimming and J lost 4 bases, with 13 bases between them. The germline V gene encodes CDR1 LGHDT and CDR2 YNNKEL (reference sequence). CDR3 residues: CASSPEARAETQYF. The DNA for the CDR3 is TGTGCCAGCAGCCCGGAGGCTAGAGCAGAGACCCAGTACTTC.